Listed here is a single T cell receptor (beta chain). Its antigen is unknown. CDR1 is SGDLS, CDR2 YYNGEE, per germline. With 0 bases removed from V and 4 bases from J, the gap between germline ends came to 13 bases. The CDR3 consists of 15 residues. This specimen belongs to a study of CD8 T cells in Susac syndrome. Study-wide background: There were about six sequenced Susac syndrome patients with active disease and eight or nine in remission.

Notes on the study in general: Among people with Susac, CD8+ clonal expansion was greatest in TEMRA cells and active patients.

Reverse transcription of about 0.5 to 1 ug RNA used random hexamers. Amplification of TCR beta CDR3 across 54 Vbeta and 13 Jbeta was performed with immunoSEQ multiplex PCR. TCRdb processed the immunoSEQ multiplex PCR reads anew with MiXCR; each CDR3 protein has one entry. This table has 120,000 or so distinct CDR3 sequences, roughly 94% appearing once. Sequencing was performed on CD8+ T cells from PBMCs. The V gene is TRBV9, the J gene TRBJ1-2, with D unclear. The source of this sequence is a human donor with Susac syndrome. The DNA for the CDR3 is TGTGCCAGCAGCGTAGAGGAGCACCCTGTCTATGGCTACACCTTC. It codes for CASSVEEHPVYGYTF.